This T cell receptor (beta chain) originates from a study of control samples from healthy donors and cancer patients. The CDR3 is made up of 13 amino acids. CDR1 and CDR2 from the germline V gene are DFQATT and SNEGSKA (reference sequence). Trimming removed 3 bases at V and 2 bases at J, with 10 bases between. TCRdb keeps only in-frame clones here, not all; method: immunoSEQ multiplex PCR. Among tens of thousands of clones, more than 85% were seen once, and the ten largest hold approximately 1.5%. The source material was blood. The clonotype originates from a woman in her twenties or thirties in good health. The chain recombines TRBV20-1 with TRBJ1-1; tentative D call: TRBD1 (5 bases). CDR3 residues: CSASGGFNTEAFF. The CDR3 DNA is TGCAGTGCTAGTGGGGGGTTTAACACTGAAGCTTTCTTT.